The 28 T cell receptor beta chains presented below share a single source sample, sequenced in a study of T cells in Graves' hyperthyroidism and ophthalmopathy. Regions amplified from RNA transcripts were the TCR beta CDR3 regions. First-round RT-PCR of the TCR CDR3 relied on the HTBI primer set. TCRdb ran MiXCR on the multiplex PCR reads and lists one entry per CDR3 protein. This sample has about 580,000 distinct CDR3 sequences, with approximately 13% found just once. What was sequenced was blood. All receptors come from a woman aged 25 to 39 with Graves' hyperthyroidism that later progressed to Graves' ophthalmopathy.

The chain recombines TRBV30 with TRBJ2-3, with 11 bases fitting TRBD1. The CDR3 is 17 amino acids. The germline V gene has CDR1 GTSNPN and CDR2 SVGIG (reference sequence). Trimming cost V 2 bases and J 4 bases; bases outside gene matches: 11. CDR3: CAWSPGTGGALADTQYF. CDR3 in DNA: TGTGCCTGGAGTCCCGGGACAGGGGGTGCGTTAGCAGATACGCAGTATTTT.

This clonotype was recorded at least ten times. V and J are TRBV9 and TRBJ1-3; tentative D call: TRBD1 (5 bases). The CDR3 length is 17 residues. Trimming left V 3 bases short and J 0 bases short, with 16 bases between. Germline CDR1 SGDLS, CDR2 YYNGEE. CDR3 in DNA: TGTGCCAGCAGCGCTTATTGGGGCATCCCCTCTGGAAACACCATATATTTT. Its translation: CASSAYWGIPSGNTIYF. Complete variable domain (other parts from reference TRBV9 and TRBJ1-3): DSGVTQTPKHLITATGQRVTLRCSPRSGDLSVYWYQQSLDQGLQFLIQYYNGEERAKGNILERFSAQQFPDLHSELNLSSLELGDSALYFCASSAYWGIPSGNTIYFGEGSWLTVV.

This sequence joins TRBV19 and TRBJ2-1; tentative D call: TRBD1 (5 bases). The CDR3 is 12 amino acids. Germline CDR1 and CDR2: LNHDA and SQIVND (reference sequence). Trimming took 1 base from V and 8 from J, leaving 6 bases between them. As DNA, the CDR3 is TGTGCCAGTAGTATAGCAGGGTATGAGCAGTTCTTC. Protein sequence: CASSIAGYEQFF.

The genes are TRBV2 and TRBJ1-5; TRBD1 agrees at 8 bases. Germline CDR1 reads SNHLY; CDR2 reads FYNNEI. CDR3 length equals 15 residues. V gave up 5 bases and J gave up 0 bases; unmatched junction bases: 3. The CDR3 sequence is CASSKGQVSNQPQHF. The CDR3 nucleotides read TGTGCCAGCAGTAAGGGACAGGTTAGCAATCAGCCCCAGCATTTT.

The chain joins TRBV11-2 to TRBJ2-7, with 10 bases fitting TRBD2. Germline CDR1 and CDR2: SGHAT and FQNNGV. J lost 7 bases, V lost 3 bases, and 9 bases had no gene match. The CDR3 contains 15 residues. The chain's CDR3 is CASSFWLAGAGEQYF. In DNA form, the CDR3 reads TGTGCCAGCAGCTTCTGGCTAGCGGGAGCAGGGGAGCAGTACTTC.

Ten or more counts support this clonotype. The chain has TRBV20-1 and TRBJ2-1; TRBD2 matches at 10 bases. The germline V gene has CDR1 DFQATT and CDR2 SNEGSKA (reference sequence). With V trimmed by 6 bases and J by 8 bases, 10 bases remained unmatched. The CDR3 is 14 amino acids. CDR3 amino acids: CSAPGLAGDDEQFF. In DNA, the CDR3 is TGCAGTGCCCCCGGCCTAGCGGGAGACGATGAGCAGTTCTTC.

This clonotype occurred a few times. This sequence joins TRBV27 and TRBJ1-5; D might be TRBD1 (5 bases). This CDR3 contains 14 residues. Germline V gene data show CDR1 as MNHEY and CDR2 as SMNVEV (reference sequence). V was clipped by 3 bases and J by 11 bases, with 17 bases between them. The DNA for the CDR3 is TGTGCCAGCAGTTTGGGCACCTCGGGGGAGACCCAGCATTTT. As protein: CASSLGTSGETQHF.

This clonotype showed up many times. The chain is built from TRBV29-1 and TRBJ2-2, with 8 bases matching TRBD2. The CDR3 spans 14 residues. Germline V gene lookup returns CDR1 SQVTM and CDR2 ANQGSEA. The ends lost 6 bases at V and 1 base at J; junction bases unmatched: 4. The CDR3 protein is CSVISGRNTGELFF. In DNA form, the CDR3 reads TGCAGCGTGATCAGCGGGAGGAACACCGGGGAGCTGTTTTTT.

The table lists this clonotype with a few counts. The chain couples TRBV7-3 to TRBJ1-1; perhaps TRBD1 as D (5 bases). Trimming removed 9 bases from V and 5 bases from J, with 22 bases in between. Germline loops: CDR1 SGHTA, CDR2 FQGTGA. The CDR3 contains 15 residues. The DNA for the CDR3 is TGTGCCAGTGCGAGGGGTTCCGATCCCGGGACTGAAGCTTTCTTT. Translation: CASARGSDPGTEAFF.

A word on this clonotype: With a much larger clone just one base away, this may be a read error. The chain is built from TRBV15 and TRBJ2-5; 12 bases match TRBD2. This CDR3 is 18 amino acids long. Germline CDR1 LNHNV, CDR2 YYDKDF (reference sequence). V dropped 1 base and J dropped 5; count of bases not matched to a gene: 11. CDR3 residues: CATSRATRLAGARETQYF. The CDR3 bases are TGTGCCACCAGCAGAGCCACCCGACTAGCGGGAGCCCGGGAGACCCAGTACTTC.

This chain links TRBV25-1 with TRBJ2-7, with TRBD1 matching over 9 bases. The ends lost 5 bases at V and 2 bases at J; junction bases unmatched: 13. The CDR3 extends over 17 amino acids. The germline V gene encodes CDR1 MGHDK and CDR2 SYGVNS. CDR3 in DNA: TGTGCCAGCAGTAAAGATCACGGGACAGGGAGCCCCTACGAGCAGTACTTC. This translates into CASSKDHGTGSPYEQYF.

The chain links TRBV18 to TRBJ1-4; no clear D. V lost 4 bases and J 7 bases, leaving 16 bases between the germline ends. CDR3 size: 15 residues. Germline V gene sequence: CDR1 KGHSH, CDR2 LQKENI. DNA of the CDR3: TGTGCCAGCTCACTCTTAGGGTTCCGAGGTGAAAAACTGTTTTTT. Protein sequence: CASSLLGFRGEKLFF.

This clonotype was detected many times. This chain uses TRBV11-3 with TRBJ2-1; D not resolved. Germline V gives CDR1 SGHNT, CDR2 YENEEA. V lost 2 bases, J lost 0 bases, and 5 bases lay in between. The CDR3 has 14 residues. The CDR3 nucleotides read TGTGCCAGCAGCTTAATGGGCTCCTACAATGAGCAGTTCTTC. Translation gives CASSLMGSYNEQFF.

In this sample, this clonotype turned up many times. The chain carries TRBV19 and TRBJ2-2; TRBD1 matches at 7 bases. Germline CDR1 is LNHDA and CDR2 is SQIVND (reference sequence). The CDR3 is 15 residues long. The V and J ends lost 5 bases and 3 bases, in that order; junction bases with no gene match: 6. CDR3 in DNA: TGTGCCAGTAGTCGAATCGGGACAGACACCGGGGAGCTGTTTTTT. Protein: CASSRIGTDTGELFF.

The chain recombines TRBV20-1 with TRBJ2-7, with 8 nucleotides matching TRBD1. CDR1 and CDR2 from the germline V gene are DFQATT and SNEGSKA (reference sequence). J lost 0 bases, V lost 4 bases, and 5 bases had no gene match. The CDR3 length is 14 residues. CDR3 bases: TGCAGTGCTAACCGGGACAGGAGCTCCTACGAGCAGTACTTC. It translates to CSANRDRSSYEQYF.

At least ten counts were recorded for this clonotype. V is TRBV6-1 and J is TRBJ2-3; D not resolved. CDR3 length equals 12 residues. The V end was cut by 7 bases, the J end by 8 bases, with 13 bases between. From germline, CDR1 is MNHNS and CDR2 SASEGT. The CDR3 DNA reads as TGTGCCAGCACGAAACACGGTGGTACGCAGTATTTT. Amino acids: CASTKHGGTQYF.

This sequence joins TRBV20-1 and TRBJ1-1, with D possibly matching TRBD1 (5 bases). Germline V CDR1 and CDR2: DFQATT, SNEGSKA (reference sequence). This CDR3 has 12 amino acids. CDR3 protein: CTPQKGTTEAFF. CDR3 bases: TGCACCCCCCAAAAGGGGACCACTGAAGCTTTCTTT.

This clonotype was observed at least ten times. The chain couples TRBV28 to TRBJ2-1, with 10 bases lining up with TRBD1. Per the germline V gene, CDR1 is MDHEN and CDR2 is SYDVKM. V shed 7 bases, J shed 7 bases, and the junction held 4 bases outside the gene matches. The CDR3 is 13 residues long. The CDR3 spells CASKRTGGNEQFF. In DNA form, the CDR3 reads TGTGCCAGCAAACGGACAGGGGGTAATGAGCAGTTCTTC.

This clonotype was observed many times. The chain joins TRBV12-3 or TRBV12-4 to TRBJ1-5, with TRBD1 matching over 7 bases. CDR3 length equals 15 residues. With 6 bases clipped from V and 5 bases from J, the junction kept 10 bases outside the gene matches. The chain's CDR3 is CASSLYRDRDQPQHF. The CDR3 DNA follows: TGTGCCAGCAGCCTTTATCGGGACAGAGATCAGCCCCAGCATTTT.

This clonotype was seen many times. The rearrangement links TRBV7-9 to TRBJ1-4; possibly TRBD1 for D (5 bases). The CDR3 contains 15 residues. Trimming shortened V by 1 base and J by 3 bases, and 9 bases separated the two germline ends. Germline values: CDR1 SEHNR, CDR2 FQNEAQ (reference sequence). The DNA of the CDR3 is TGTGCCAGCAGCTTAGAAGGGGCGGCTAATGAAAAACTGTTTTTT. It specifies CASSLEGAANEKLFF.

The CDR3 region has the DNA TGCAGTGCTAGAGCGGGGGGGGGGTATCAGCCCCAGCATTTT. Residues: CSARAGGGYQPQHF. This chain links TRBV20-1 with TRBJ1-5; maybe TRBD1 (5 bases). Trimming took off 1 base at V and 5 bases at J, with 12 bases between the two ends. This CDR3 is built from 14 residues. CDR1 is DFQATT and CDR2 is SNEGSKA in the germline V gene (reference sequence).

The V gene is TRBV6-1, the J gene TRBJ1-4, with D maybe TRBD1 (6 bases). The CDR3 loop spans 14 amino acids. The germline V gene encodes CDR1 MNHNS and CDR2 SASEGT. Trimming pared 4 bases from V and 8 bases from J, leaving 14 bases between. This chain's CDR3 is CASSGGGGGEKLFF. Here the CDR3 DNA reads TGTGCCAGCAGTGGAGGGGGGGGGGGGGAAAAACTGTTTTTT.

This clonotype was counted a few times. The rearrangement joins TRBV4-1 to TRBJ2-1, with 11 bases fitting TRBD2. V dropped 0 bases and J dropped 6; count of bases not matched to a gene: 7. This CDR3 has 17 amino acids. Looked up from germline, CDR1 is MGHRA and CDR2 is YSYEKL. CDR3 amino acids: CASSQEAGTSGFNEQFF. In DNA form, the CDR3 reads TGCGCCAGCAGCCAAGAGGCCGGGACTAGCGGCTTCAATGAGCAGTTCTTC.

This clonotype occurred many times. The chain has TRBV27 and TRBJ1-2; TRBD1 matches at 7 bases. Germline trimming cut 3 bases from V and 8 bases from J; bases unmatched to any gene: 6. The CDR3 sequence is 13 residues long. Germline V CDR1 and CDR2: MNHEY, SMNVEV (reference sequence). The CDR3 nucleotides read TGTGCCAGCAGTTTTGACAGGGCTCAAGGCTACACCTTC. It specifies CASSFDRAQGYTF.

The genes are TRBV4-2 and TRBJ2-7, with 9 bases aligning to TRBD2. The CDR3 totals 15 residues. V dropped 2 bases and J dropped 2; count of bases not matched to a gene: 4. Germline V gene sequence: CDR1 LGHNA, CDR2 YNFKEQ. CDR3 bases: TGTGCCAGCAGCCAATCGACTAGCGGTACCTACGAGCAGTACTTC. This encodes CASSQSTSGTYEQYF.

With regard to this clonotype: This sequence may be a read error, since a much larger clone differs from it by one base. V usage is TRBV18 and J usage is TRBJ1-1; a weak D match, TRBD1 (5 bases). Germline CDR1 and CDR2: KGHSH and LQKENI. Deletions cut 8 bases from V and 5 bases from J, with 21 bases between. The CDR3 consists of 15 residues. The CDR3 nucleotides read TGTGCCAGCCCACAAGGGACCGTGAGGGAGACTGAAGCTTTCTTT. As protein: CASPQGTVRETEAFF.

The count of this clonotype is one. The chain is built from TRBV9 and TRBJ1-5; 7 bases map to TRBD1. With 4 bases clipped from V and 4 bases from J, the junction kept 11 bases outside the gene matches. The germline V gene has CDR1 SGDLS and CDR2 YYNGEE. The CDR3 runs to 16 residues. The CDR3 bases are TGTGCCAGCAGCTCCGGGGACAGTTCTTCTAATCAGCCCCAGCATTTT. It yields the protein CASSSGDSSSNQPQHF.

The chain carries TRBV7-9 and TRBJ2-2; 7 positions agree with TRBD1. The CDR3 runs to 18 residues. Germline lookup yields CDR1 SEHNR and CDR2 FQNEAQ (reference sequence). The ends lost 5 bases at V and 2 bases at J; junction bases unmatched: 14. In nucleotides, the CDR3 is TGTGCCAGCAGCCATAACTACCGGGACAGCCCTAACACCGGGGAGCTGTTTTTT. Translation: CASSHNYRDSPNTGELFF. Full variable domain (outside the CDR3, taken from reference TRBV7-9 and TRBJ2-2): DTGVSQNPRHKITKRGQNVTFRCDPISEHNRLYWYRQTLGQGPEFLTYFQNEAQLEKSRLLSDRFSAERPKGSFSTLEIQRTEQGDSAMYLCASSHNYRDSPNTGELFFGEGSRLTVL.